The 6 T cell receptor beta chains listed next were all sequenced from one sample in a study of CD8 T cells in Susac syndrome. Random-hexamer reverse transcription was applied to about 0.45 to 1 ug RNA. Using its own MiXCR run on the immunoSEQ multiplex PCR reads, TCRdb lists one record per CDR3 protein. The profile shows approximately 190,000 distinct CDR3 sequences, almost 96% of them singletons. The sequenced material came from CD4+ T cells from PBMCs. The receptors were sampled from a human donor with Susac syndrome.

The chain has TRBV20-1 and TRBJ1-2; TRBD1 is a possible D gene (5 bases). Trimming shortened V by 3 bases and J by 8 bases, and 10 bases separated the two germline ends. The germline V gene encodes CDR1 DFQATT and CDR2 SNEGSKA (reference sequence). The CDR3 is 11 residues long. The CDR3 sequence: CSARGGRGYTF. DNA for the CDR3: TGCAGTGCTAGGGGGGGTCGCGGCTACACCTTC.

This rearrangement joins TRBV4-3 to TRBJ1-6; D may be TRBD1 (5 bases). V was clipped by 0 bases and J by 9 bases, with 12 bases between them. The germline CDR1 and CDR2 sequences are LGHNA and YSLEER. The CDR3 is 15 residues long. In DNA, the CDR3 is TGCGCCAGCAGCCAAGATATCCAGGGAGGTTCACCCCTCCACTTT. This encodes CASSQDIQGGSPLHF.

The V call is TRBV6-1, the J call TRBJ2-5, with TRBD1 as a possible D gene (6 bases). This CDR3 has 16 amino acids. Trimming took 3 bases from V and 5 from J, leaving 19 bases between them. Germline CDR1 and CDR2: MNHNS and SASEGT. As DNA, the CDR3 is TGTGCCAGCAGTGAGTTAGCCCTGGGGGCGCAGGAGACCCAGTACTTC. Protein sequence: CASSELALGAQETQYF.

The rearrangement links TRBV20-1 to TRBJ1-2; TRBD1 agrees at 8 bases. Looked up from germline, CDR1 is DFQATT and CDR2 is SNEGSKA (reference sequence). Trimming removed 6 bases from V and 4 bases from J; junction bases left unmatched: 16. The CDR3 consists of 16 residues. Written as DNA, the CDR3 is TGCAGTGCCCCCGACAGGGGTGGGCGACAGCCCTATGGCTACACCTTC. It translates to CSAPDRGGRQPYGYTF.

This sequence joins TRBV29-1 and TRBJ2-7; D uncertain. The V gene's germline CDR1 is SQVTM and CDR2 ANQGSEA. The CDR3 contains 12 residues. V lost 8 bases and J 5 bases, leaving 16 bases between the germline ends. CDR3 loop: CSTAAGSDEQYF. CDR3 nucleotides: TGCAGCACCGCGGCAGGTTCCGACGAGCAGTACTTC.

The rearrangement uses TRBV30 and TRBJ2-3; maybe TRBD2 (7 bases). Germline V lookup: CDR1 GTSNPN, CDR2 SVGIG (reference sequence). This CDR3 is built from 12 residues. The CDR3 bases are TGTGCGTTAGGGGGGGGCATGGATACGCAGTATTTT. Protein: CALGGGMDTQYF.